The 11 T cell receptor beta chains listed next were all sequenced from one sample in a study of graft-versus-host responses after intestinal transplantation. Generated by immunoSEQ multiplex PCR, the TCRdb table keeps only in-frame clones and is missing some. The sample comprises around 12,000 clones, 80% to 95% of which are singletons, and under 5% rests with the top ten. This sample comprised PBMCs, obtained about 34 months after intestinal transplantation. The receptors were sampled from a human patient who received an intestinal transplant, so some T cells may come from the graft donor.

This chain joins TRBV5-3 and TRBJ1-3; 8 bases agree with TRBD1. TRBV5-3 qualifies as an ORF whose function is uncertain. The CDR3 length is 15 residues. The ends lost 1 base at V and 2 bases at J; junction bases unmatched: 2. The CDR3 nucleotides are TGTGCCAGAAGCTTGCCCAGGGGGCCTGGAAACACCATATATTTT. Its protein product is CARSLPRGPGNTIYF.

This clone was seen a few times. J is TRBJ2-1 and V is TRBV5-4; D is possibly TRBD2 (5 bases). CDR3 size: 16 residues. V lost 2 bases, J lost 8 bases, and 20 bases lay in between. The germline gives CDR1 SGHNT, CDR2 YYREEE (reference sequence). As DNA, the CDR3 is TGTGCCAGCAGCTTACCCGATCGGGGTAGCTGGGATGAGCAGTTCTTC. Translation: CASSLPDRGSWDEQFF.

The rearrangement joins TRBV7-2 to TRBJ2-7; TRBD1 might be the D (6 bases). V was trimmed by 4 bases and J by 1 base, leaving 11 bases between them. The germline CDR1 and CDR2 sequences are SGHTA and FQGNSA. The CDR3 length is 14 residues. The chain's CDR3 is CASSWVTGSYEQYF. The CDR3 DNA sequence: TGTGCCAGCAGCTGGGTAACAGGGTCCTACGAGCAGTACTTC.

The chain carries TRBV10-2 and TRBJ1-1; perhaps TRBD1 as D (6 bases). CDR3 length equals 14 residues. CDR1 is WSHSY and CDR2 is SAAADI in the germline V gene. Trimming took off 3 bases at V and 0 bases at J, with 8 bases between the two ends. The CDR3 DNA reads as TGCGCCAGCAGTGAAAACAGGGTGAACACTGAAGCTTTCTTT. Its translation is CASSENRVNTEAFF.

This chain joins TRBV6-4 and TRBJ2-3; possibly TRBD2 for D (7 bases). Trimming stripped 3 bases from V and 3 bases from J, with 13 bases between. Germline CDR1 MRHNA, CDR2 SNTAGT. This CDR3 is built from 15 residues. In nucleotides, the CDR3 is TGTGCCAGCAGTGAACAGGGAGGGGGTACAGATACGCAGTATTTT. It is translated as CASSEQGGGTDTQYF.

The V and J genes are TRBV11-2 and TRBJ2-7; 10 bases are shared with TRBD1. Per germline, CDR1 SGHAT and CDR2 FQNNGV. The CDR3 spans 15 residues. V lost 5 bases, J lost 2 bases, and 6 bases stayed unmatched. The CDR3 loop reads CASSQRDRGTYEQYF. The DNA for the CDR3 is TGTGCCAGCAGCCAAAGGGACAGGGGAACCTACGAGCAGTACTTC. Together with reference TRBV11-2 and TRBJ2-7, the CDR3 gives the full variable domain: EAGVAQSPRYKIIEKRQSVAFWCNPISGHATLYWYQQILGQGPKLLIQFQNNGVVDDSQLPKDRFSAERLKGVDSTLKIQPAKLEDSAVYLCASSQRDRGTYEQYFGPGTRLTVT.

This rearrangement joins TRBV2 to TRBJ2-3; D is unresolved. Germline V lookup: CDR1 SNHLY, CDR2 FYNNEI. V lost 6 bases and J lost 2, with 6 bases in between. This CDR3 spans 12 amino acids. The DNA for the CDR3 is TGTGCCAGCAGGCCCTCCACAGATACGCAGTATTTT. It specifies CASRPSTDTQYF.

CDR3: CASSLNRVHPHEQYF. The DNA for the CDR3 is TGTGCCAGCTCCCTCAACAGGGTCCATCCCCACGAGCAGTACTTC. This chain connects TRBV18 to TRBJ2-7; TRBD1 might be the D (6 bases). The germline V and J ends were trimmed by 6 bases and 5 bases, with 20 bases remaining between them. The CDR3 runs to 15 residues. Germline assignment: CDR1 KGHSH and CDR2 LQKENI.

This sequence joins TRBV25-1 and TRBJ1-2; D gene uncertain. Trimming removed 0 bases from V and 8 bases from J, with 13 bases in between. This CDR3 has 14 amino acids. In germline, CDR1 is MGHDK, CDR2 SYGVNS. For the CDR3, the DNA is TGTGCCAGCAGTGAATATTTCCGGGTTGGGGGCTACACCTTC. Translating it yields CASSEYFRVGGYTF.

This chain joins TRBV18 and TRBJ2-5; D is tentatively TRBD1 or TRBD2 (5 bases each). The CDR3 is 15 residues long. V dropped 6 bases and J dropped 3 bases, with 17 bases sitting between them. Looked up from germline, CDR1 is KGHSH and CDR2 is LQKENI. CDR3 coding DNA: TGTGCCAGCTCCCCGAGGGGCGGAAACGAAGAGACCCAGTACTTC. It translates to CASSPRGGNEETQYF.

The gene calls are TRBV15 and TRBJ1-5, with D possibly TRBD1 on 5 matching bases. V was pared by 1 base and J by 8 bases, with 18 bases between. The CDR3 spans 16 residues. Germline CDR1 reads LNHNV; CDR2 reads YYDKDF (reference sequence). CDR3 bases: TGTGCCACCAGCAGAGTGTGGGGGACCTCCCGAGAGCCCCAGCATTTT. It codes for CATSRVWGTSREPQHF.